This TCR beta chain was documented in a study of control samples from healthy donors and cancer patients (dated by TCRdb to the early 2020s). Looking up the germline V gene yields CDR1 MDHEN and CDR2 SYDVKM. The trim is 3 bases for V and 5 bases for J, with a gap of 4 bases between the germline ends. Counted from cysteine to phenylalanine, this CDR3 has 11 amino acids. Only the CDR3 DNA is retained, 33 bases long and in frame from the first base. The method behind the library was the immunoSEQ multiplex PCR assay. As stored in TCRdb, this immuneACCESS dataset retains in-frame rearrangements with V and J assigned. A fraction of the clones does not appear; measured against another copy, unresolved V genes explain less than half of the discrepancy, and the remainder lacks a known reason. In this sample the table shows 65,000 to 95,000 clones, around 87% of which occur a single time. Around 20% of the sample comes from the top ten.

About this clone itself: Its antigen target is currently unknown. The sample holds no much larger clone one base away, and base qualities are not on file.

The receptor chain draws on TRBV28 and TRBJ1-1; no D segment can be confidently identified. This receptor was obtained from a man aged 50 or older in good health. Sequenced input: blood. The CDR3 reads CASSLRTEAFF. DNA sequence: TGTGCCAGCAGTTTGAGGACTGAAGCTTTCTTT.